The clone carrying this T cell receptor beta chain has just one count. This sample stems from a study of blood T cell repertoires in COVID-19. Study context: Samples taken during acute and convalescent COVID-19 were collected in the United States, Italy and Spain.

Libraries were prepared by immunoSEQ multiplex PCR; TCRdb keeps only in-frame clonotypes and omits some of them. Altogether approximately 240,000 clones are present, around 80% being singletons, with the ten largest covering 1.4%. Germline-derived CDR1 and CDR2 are LGHDT and YNNKEL (reference sequence). The J segment lost 8 bases and the V segment lost 4 bases, leaving 7 bases of the junction unmatched. The CDR3 contains 15 residues. The material sequenced was peripheral blood. This receptor was taken from a woman between 40 and 50 years old who had recovered from COVID-19. The rearrangement links TRBV3-1 (or the pseudogene TRBV3-2) to TRBJ2-1, with 11 bases aligning to TRBD2. The CDR3 here is CASSLSGGAKYEQFF. The CDR3 region has the DNA TGTGCCAGCAGCCTTAGCGGGGGGGCCAAATATGAGCAGTTCTTC.